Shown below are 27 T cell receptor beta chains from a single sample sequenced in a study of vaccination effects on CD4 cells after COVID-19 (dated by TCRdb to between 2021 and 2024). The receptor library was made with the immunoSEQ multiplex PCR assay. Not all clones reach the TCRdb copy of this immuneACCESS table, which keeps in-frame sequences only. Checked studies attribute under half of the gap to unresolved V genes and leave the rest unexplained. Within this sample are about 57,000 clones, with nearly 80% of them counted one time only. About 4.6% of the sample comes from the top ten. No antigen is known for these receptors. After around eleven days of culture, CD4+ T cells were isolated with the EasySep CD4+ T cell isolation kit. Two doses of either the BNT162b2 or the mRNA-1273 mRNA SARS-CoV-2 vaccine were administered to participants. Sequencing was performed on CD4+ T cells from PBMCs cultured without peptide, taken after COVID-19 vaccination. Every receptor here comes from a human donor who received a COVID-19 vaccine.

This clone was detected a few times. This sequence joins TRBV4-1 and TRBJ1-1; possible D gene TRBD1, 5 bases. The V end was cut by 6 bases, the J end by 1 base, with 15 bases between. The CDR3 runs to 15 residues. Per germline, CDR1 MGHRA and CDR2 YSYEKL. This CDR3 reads CASRRPEGTNTEAFF. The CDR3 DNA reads TGCGCCAGCAGAAGGCCGGAAGGGACGAACACTGAAGCTTTCTTT.

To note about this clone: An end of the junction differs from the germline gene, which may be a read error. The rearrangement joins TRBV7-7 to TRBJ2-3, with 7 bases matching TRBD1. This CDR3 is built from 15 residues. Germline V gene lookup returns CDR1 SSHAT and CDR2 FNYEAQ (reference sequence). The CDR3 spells CASSSRQGGTDTQYF. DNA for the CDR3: TGTGCTAGCAGCTCCCGACAGGGAGGCACAGATACGCAGTATTTT.

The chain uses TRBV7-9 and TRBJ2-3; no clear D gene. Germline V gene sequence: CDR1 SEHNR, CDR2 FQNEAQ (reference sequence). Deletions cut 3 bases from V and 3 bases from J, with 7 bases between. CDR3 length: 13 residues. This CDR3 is CASSFYGTDTQYF. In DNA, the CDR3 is TGTGCCAGCAGCTTCTATGGGACAGATACGCAGTATTTT.

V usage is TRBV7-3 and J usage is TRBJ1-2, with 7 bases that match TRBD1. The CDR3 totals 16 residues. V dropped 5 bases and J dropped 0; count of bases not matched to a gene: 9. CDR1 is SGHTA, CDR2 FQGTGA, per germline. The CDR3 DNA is TGTGCCAGCAGCCCCGGGACAGCCGTTACTAACTATGGCTACACCTTC. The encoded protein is CASSPGTAVTNYGYTF.

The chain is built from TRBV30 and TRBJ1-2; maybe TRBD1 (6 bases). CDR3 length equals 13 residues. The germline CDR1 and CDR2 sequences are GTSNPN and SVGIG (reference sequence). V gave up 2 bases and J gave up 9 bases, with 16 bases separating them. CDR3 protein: CAWSRDRPRSYTF. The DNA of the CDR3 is TGTGCCTGGAGTCGCGACAGGCCTCGGAGCTACACCTTC.

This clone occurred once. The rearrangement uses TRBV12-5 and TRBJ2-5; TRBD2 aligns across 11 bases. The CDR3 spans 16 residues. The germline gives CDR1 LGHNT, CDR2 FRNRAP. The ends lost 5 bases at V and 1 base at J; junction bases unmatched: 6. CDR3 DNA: TGTGCTAGTGGTCCGGGGACTAGCGGACCCCAAGAGACCCAGTACTTC. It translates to CASGPGTSGPQETQYF. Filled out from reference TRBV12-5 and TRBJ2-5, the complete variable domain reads DARVTQTPRHKVTEMGQEVTMRCQPILGHNTVFWYRQTMMQGLELLAYFRNRAPLDDSGMPKDRFSAEMPDATLATLKIQPSEPRDSAVYFCASGPGTSGPQETQYFGPGTRLLVL.

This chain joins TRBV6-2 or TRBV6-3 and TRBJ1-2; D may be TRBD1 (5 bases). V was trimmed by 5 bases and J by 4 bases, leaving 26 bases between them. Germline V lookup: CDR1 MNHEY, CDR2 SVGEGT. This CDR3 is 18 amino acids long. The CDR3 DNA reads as TGTGCCAGCAGTGTCCGGGAAGGCAGGGCAGTTGCTAGCTATGGCTACACCTTC. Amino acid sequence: CASSVREGRAVASYGYTF.

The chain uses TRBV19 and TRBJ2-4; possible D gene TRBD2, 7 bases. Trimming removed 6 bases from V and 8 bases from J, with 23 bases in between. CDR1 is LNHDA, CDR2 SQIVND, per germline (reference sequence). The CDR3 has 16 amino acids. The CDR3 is CASSREGEPGRYIQYF. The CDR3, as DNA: TGTGCCAGTAGCAGGGAGGGGGAACCGGGGAGGTACATTCAGTACTTC.

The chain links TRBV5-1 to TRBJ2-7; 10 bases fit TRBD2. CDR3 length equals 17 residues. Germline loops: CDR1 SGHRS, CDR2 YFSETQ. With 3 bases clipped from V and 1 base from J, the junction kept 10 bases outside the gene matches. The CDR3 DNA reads TGCGCCAGCAGCTATAGGTTAGCGGGAGGATCTTCCTACGAGCAGTACTTC. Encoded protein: CASSYRLAGGSSYEQYF.

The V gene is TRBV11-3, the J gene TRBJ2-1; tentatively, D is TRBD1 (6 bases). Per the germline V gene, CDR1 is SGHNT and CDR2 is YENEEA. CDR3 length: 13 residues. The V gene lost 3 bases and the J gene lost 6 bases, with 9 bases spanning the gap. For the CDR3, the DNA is TGTGCCAGCAGCTTTCAAGGGGGCAATGAGCAGTTCTTC. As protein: CASSFQGGNEQFF.

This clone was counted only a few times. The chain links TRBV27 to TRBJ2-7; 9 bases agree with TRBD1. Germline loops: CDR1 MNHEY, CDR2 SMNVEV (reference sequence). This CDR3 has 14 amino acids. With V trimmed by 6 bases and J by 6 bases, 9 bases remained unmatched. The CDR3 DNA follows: TGTGCCAGCAGGCGACCGGGACAGGGTATCGAGCAGTACTTC. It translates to CASRRPGQGIEQYF.

CDR3 sequence: CASSITYHHLGLGEKLFF. The CDR3 DNA reads TGTGCCAGTAGTATCACCTACCACCACCTCGGATTGGGTGAAAAACTGTTTTTT. V usage is TRBV19 and J usage is TRBJ1-4, with D uncertain. From germline, CDR1 is LNHDA and CDR2 SQIVND (reference sequence). V lost 3 bases and J 7 bases, leaving 24 bases between the germline ends. The CDR3 loop spans 18 amino acids.

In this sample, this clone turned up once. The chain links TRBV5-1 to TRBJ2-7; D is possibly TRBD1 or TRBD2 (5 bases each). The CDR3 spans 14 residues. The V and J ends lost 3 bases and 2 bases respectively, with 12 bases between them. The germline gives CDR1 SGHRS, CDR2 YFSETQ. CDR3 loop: CASSYGTETYEQYF. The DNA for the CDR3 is TGCGCCAGCAGCTATGGGACGGAGACCTACGAGCAGTACTTC.

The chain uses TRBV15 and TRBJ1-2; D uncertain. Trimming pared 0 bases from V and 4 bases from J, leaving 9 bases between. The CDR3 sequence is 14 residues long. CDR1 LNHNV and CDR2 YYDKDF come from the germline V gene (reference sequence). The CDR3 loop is CATSRDRGVYGYTF. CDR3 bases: TGTGCCACCAGCAGAGATCGCGGGGTCTATGGCTACACCTTC. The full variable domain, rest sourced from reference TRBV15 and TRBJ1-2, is DAMVIQNPRYQVTQFGKPVTLSCSQTLNHNVMYWYQQKSSQAPKLLFHYYDKDFNNEADTPDNFQSRRPNTSFCFLDIRSPGLGDTAMYLCATSRDRGVYGYTFGSGTRLTVV.

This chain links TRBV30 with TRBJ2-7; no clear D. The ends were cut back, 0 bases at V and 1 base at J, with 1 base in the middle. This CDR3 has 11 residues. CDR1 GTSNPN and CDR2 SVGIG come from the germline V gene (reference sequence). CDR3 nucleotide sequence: TGTGCCTGGAGTGTTTCCTACGAGCAGTACTTC. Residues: CAWSVSYEQYF.

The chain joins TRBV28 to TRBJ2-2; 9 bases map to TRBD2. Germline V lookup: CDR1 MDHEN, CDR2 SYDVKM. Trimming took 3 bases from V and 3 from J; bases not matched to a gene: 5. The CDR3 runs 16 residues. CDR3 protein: CASSLAGGGHTGELFF. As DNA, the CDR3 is TGTGCCAGCAGTTTGGCGGGAGGGGGACACACCGGGGAGCTGTTTTTT. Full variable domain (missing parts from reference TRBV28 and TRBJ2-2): DVKVTQSSRYLVKRTGEKVFLECVQDMDHENMFWYRQDPGLGLRLIYFSYDVKMKEKGDIPEGYSVSREKKERFSLILESASTNQTSMYLCASSLAGGGHTGELFFGEGSRLTVL.

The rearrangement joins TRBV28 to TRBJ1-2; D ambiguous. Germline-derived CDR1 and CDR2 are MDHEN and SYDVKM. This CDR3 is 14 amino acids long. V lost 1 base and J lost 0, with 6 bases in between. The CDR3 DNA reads TGTGCCAGCAGTTTATTGCAGACTAACTATGGCTACACCTTC. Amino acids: CASSLLQTNYGYTF.

The CDR3 here is CASSPRSVGRSYYNEQFF. In DNA, the CDR3 is TGTGCCAGCAGCCCGCGGTCCGTGGGCAGATCGTATTACAATGAGCAGTTCTTC. The V and J genes are TRBV7-9 and TRBJ2-1; D ambiguous. In germline, CDR1 is SEHNR, CDR2 FQNEAQ (reference sequence). The CDR3 loop spans 18 amino acids. The ends were cut back, 5 bases at V and 4 bases at J, with 24 bases in the middle.

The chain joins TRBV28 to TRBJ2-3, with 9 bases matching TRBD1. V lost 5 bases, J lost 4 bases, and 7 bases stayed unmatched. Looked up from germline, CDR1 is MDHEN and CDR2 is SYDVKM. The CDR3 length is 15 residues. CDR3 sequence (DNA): TGTGCCAGCAGTGGGAGACAGGGGGGGGCAGATACGCAGTATTTT. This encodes CASSGRQGGADTQYF. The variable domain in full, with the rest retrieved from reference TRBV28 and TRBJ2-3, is DVKVTQSSRYLVKRTGEKVFLECVQDMDHENMFWYRQDPGLGLRLIYFSYDVKMKEKGDIPEGYSVSREKKERFSLILESASTNQTSMYLCASSGRQGGADTQYFGPGTRLTVL.

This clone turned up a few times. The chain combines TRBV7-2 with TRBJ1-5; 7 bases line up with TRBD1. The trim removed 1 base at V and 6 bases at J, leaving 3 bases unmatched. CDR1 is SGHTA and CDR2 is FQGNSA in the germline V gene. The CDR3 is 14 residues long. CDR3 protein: CASSLVTGAQPQHF. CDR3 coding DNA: TGTGCCAGCAGCTTAGTAACAGGGGCTCAGCCCCAGCATTTT.

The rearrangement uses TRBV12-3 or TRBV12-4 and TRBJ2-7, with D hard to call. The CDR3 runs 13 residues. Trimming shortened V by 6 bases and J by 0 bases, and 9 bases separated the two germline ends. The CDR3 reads CASSNGPSYEQYF. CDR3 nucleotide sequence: TGTGCCAGCAGCAATGGCCCCTCCTACGAGCAGTACTTC.

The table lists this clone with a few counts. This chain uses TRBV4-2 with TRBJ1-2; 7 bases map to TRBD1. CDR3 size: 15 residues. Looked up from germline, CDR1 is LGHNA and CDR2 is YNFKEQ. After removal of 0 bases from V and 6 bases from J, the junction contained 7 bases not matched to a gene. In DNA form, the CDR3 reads TGTGCCAGCAGCCAAGAACTAGACAGGGAAAATGGCTACACCTTC. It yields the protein CASSQELDRENGYTF.

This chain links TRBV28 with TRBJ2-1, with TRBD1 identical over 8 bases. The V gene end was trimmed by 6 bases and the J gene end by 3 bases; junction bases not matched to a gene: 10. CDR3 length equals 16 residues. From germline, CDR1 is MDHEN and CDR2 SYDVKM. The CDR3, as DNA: TGTGCCAGCAGCCCTCCCCCGACAGGGGTCTACAATGAGCAGTTCTTC. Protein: CASSPPPTGVYNEQFF.

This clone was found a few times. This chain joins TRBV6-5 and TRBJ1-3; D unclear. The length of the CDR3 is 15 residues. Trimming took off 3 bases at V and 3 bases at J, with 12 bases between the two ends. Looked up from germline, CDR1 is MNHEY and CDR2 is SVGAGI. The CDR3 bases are TGTGCCAGCAGTTATCGCCCGCTGTTTGGAAACACCATATATTTT. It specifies CASSYRPLFGNTIYF.

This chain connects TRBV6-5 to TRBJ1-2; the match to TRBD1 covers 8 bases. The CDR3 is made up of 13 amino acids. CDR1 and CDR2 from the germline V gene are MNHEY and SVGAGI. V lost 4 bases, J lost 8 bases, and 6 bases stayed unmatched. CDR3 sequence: CASSSYRGMGYTF. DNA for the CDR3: TGTGCCAGCAGTTCTTACAGGGGGATGGGCTACACCTTC.

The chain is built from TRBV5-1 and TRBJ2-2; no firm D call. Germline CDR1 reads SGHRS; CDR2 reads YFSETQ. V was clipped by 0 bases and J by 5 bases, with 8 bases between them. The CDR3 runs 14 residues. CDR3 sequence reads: CASSLGIETGELFF. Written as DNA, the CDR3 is TGCGCCAGCAGCTTGGGGATCGAAACCGGGGAGCTGTTTTTT. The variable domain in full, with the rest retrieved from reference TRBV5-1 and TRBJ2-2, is KAGVTQTPRYLIKTRGQQVTLSCSPISGHRSVSWYQQTPGQGLQFLFEYFSETQRNKGNFPGRFSGRQFSNSRSEMNVSTLELGDSALYLCASSLGIETGELFFGEGSRLTVL.

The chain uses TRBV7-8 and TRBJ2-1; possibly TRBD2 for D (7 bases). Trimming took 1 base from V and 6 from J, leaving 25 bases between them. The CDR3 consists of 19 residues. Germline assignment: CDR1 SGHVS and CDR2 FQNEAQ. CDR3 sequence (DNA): TGTGCCAGCAGCTTAGTCGGCAGGGAGGGCGCTTTAGGGGGCAATGAGCAGTTCTTC. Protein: CASSLVGREGALGGNEQFF.